This TCR beta chain was found in a study of response to subunit inactivated influenza vaccine. Overall study findings and caveats: After each seasonal influenza vaccination, few new T cells are recruited, the authors suggested.

Trimming took 8 bases from V and 4 from J, leaving 12 bases between them. CDR3 length equals 13 residues. CDR1 and CDR2 from the germline V gene are MNHEY and SVGEGT. TCRdb reprocessed the RT-PCR reads with MiXCR, giving one entry per CDR3 protein. Among around 710,000 distinct CDR3 sequences, approximately 15% were seen once, and the ten largest hold around 7.3%. To note about this clonotype: The antigen is unknown.

The source was PBMCs from blood, collected 14 days before vaccination. The TCR was taken from a man aged 50 or older who received an inactivated influenza vaccine. The chain is built from TRBV6-2 or TRBV6-3 and TRBJ2-1; D perhaps matches TRBD2 (5 bases). The CDR3 sequence is CASGPSTYNEQFF. CDR3 nucleotides: TGTGCCAGCGGTCCTAGCACTTACAATGAGCAGTTCTTC.